Listed below are T cell receptor beta chains from one sample, sequenced in a study of T cell responses to AZD1222 COVID-19 vaccine. Libraries were prepared by immunoSEQ multiplex PCR; TCRdb keeps only in-frame clonotypes and omits some of them. The table lists roughly 99,000 clones, around 87% of them singletons. The starting material was peripheral blood, obtained on day 0 of AZD1222 vaccination. Receptor source: an adult in good health. Each CDR3 is given with its conserved first and last residue. The order of the fields is clone size, V gene, D gene, J gene, CDR3 DNA, CDR3 protein. A D gene is named only where the DNA matches it firmly. Clone size is given for some rows only: seen once, a few or many times, or a class if the clone is expanded.

size: NA
V: TRBV2
D: NA
J: TRBJ1-6
DNA: TGTGCCAGCAGTTGGGGGGCCGGGATTAATTCACCCCTCCACTTT
CDR3: CASSWGAGINSPLHF

size: few
V: TRBV6-2/TRBV6-3
D: TRBD2
J: TRBJ2-1
DNA: TGTGCCAGCAGTTACTCCCGGACTAGCGGGGAGAGCTCCTACAATGAGCAGTTCTTC
CDR3: CASSYSRTSGESSYNEQFF

size: NA
V: TRBV11-2
D: NA
J: TRBJ1-1
DNA: TGTGCCAGCAGCCCGGGTAAGAACACTGAAGCTTTCTTT
CDR3: CASSPGKNTEAFF

size: NA
V: TRBV21-1
D: NA
J: TRBJ1-5
DNA: TGTGCCAGCAGCAAAGGAGACGACAGGGGGCCTTTTAATCAGCCCCAGCATTTT
CDR3: CASSKGDDRGPFNQPQHF

size: once
V: TRBV6-2/TRBV6-3
D: NA
J: TRBJ1-1
DNA: TGTGCCAGCAGCGACCGCGGTAAAGGGCGGAACACTGAAGCTTTCTTT
CDR3: CASSDRGKGRNTEAFF

size: NA
V: TRBV3-1/TRBV3-2
D: NA
J: TRBJ2-1
DNA: TGTGCCAGCAGCCAGACGTTTCAGGGACGGCAGTTCTTC
CDR3: CASSQTFQGRQFF

size: NA
V: TRBV12-3/TRBV12-4
D: NA
J: TRBJ1-6
DNA: TGTGCCAGCAGTTTTACAGGGAGGCCACCCCTCCACTTT
CDR3: CASSFTGRPPLHF

size: NA
V: TRBV12-3/TRBV12-4
D: NA
J: TRBJ1-3
DNA: TGCTCCGGGACCGCAGCGGGTGACACCATATATTTT
CDR3: CSGTAAGDTIYF

size: once
V: TRBV19
D: TRBD1
J: TRBJ1-5
DNA: TGTGCCAGTCGAGGGCAGGGGGCGGGCAATCAGCCCCAGCATTTT
CDR3: CASRGQGAGNQPQHF

size: NA
V: TRBV7-2
D: TRBD2
J: TRBJ2-5
DNA: TGTGCCAGCAGATATCCCGGGGGGGAGACCCAGTACTTC
CDR3: CASRYPGGETQYF

size: NA
V: TRBV12-3/TRBV12-4
D: NA
J: TRBJ2-7
DNA: TGTGCCAGCAAAATAGACACGATACCCGAGCAGTACTTC
CDR3: CASKIDTIPEQYF

size: NA
V: TRBV18
D: TRBD1
J: TRBJ1-3
DNA: TGTGCCAGCTCACAGGGACAGGGCCTGGGCGGAAACACCATATATTTT
CDR3: CASSQGQGLGGNTIYF

size: NA
V: TRBV9
D: NA
J: TRBJ1-1
DNA: TGTGCCAGCAGCGCTACAAGGAACACTGAAGCTTTCTTT
CDR3: CASSATRNTEAFF

size: NA
V: TRBV29-1
D: NA
J: TRBJ2-1
DNA: TGCAGCGTTGAATCTGGGGCCCAAGAGCAGTTCTTC
CDR3: CSVESGAQEQFF